These 17 T cell receptor beta chains share one sample of origin, sequenced in a study of cytomegalovirus exposure and HLA in healthy donors. Researchers ran the PCR with 60 Vbeta and 13 Jbeta primers. Here immunoSEQ multiplex PCR was the method, and the copy in TCRdb shows in-frame clones only, minus some. This sample's table reports 25,000 to 40,000 clones. Sequenced: PBMCs. The receptor set was obtained from a female donor in good health and CMV-seronegative.

The chain employs TRBV18 and TRBJ2-7; tentatively, D is TRBD1 (6 bases). Between the trimmed V and J ends, which lost 6 bases and 2 bases, there was a span of 14 bases. Germline values: CDR1 KGHSH, CDR2 LQKENI. The CDR3 is made up of 14 amino acids. The CDR3 protein is CASSADSRAYEQYF. The CDR3 DNA follows: TGTGCCAGCTCGGCGGACAGCCGCGCCTACGAGCAGTACTTC.

V usage is TRBV28 and J usage is TRBJ2-3; 11 nucleotides match TRBD1. Germline CDR1 reads MDHEN; CDR2 reads SYDVKM. The CDR3 extends over 16 amino acids. The ends lost 5 bases at V and 4 bases at J; junction bases unmatched: 8. For the CDR3, the DNA is TGTGCCAGCAGTCCCTCTGGACAGGGGGCCTCAGATACGCAGTATTTT. It specifies CASSPSGQGASDTQYF.

The chain couples TRBV7-9 to TRBJ1-5, with TRBD1 identical over 9 bases. The junction had 8 bases not matched to a gene; V was cut back by 4 bases and J by 1 base. The germline V gene has CDR1 SEHNR and CDR2 FQNEAQ (reference sequence). The CDR3 totals 17 residues. The CDR3 DNA reads TGTGCCAGCAGCTCCCGGGACAGGGACCTCAGCAATCAGCCCCAGCATTTT. Protein: CASSSRDRDLSNQPQHF. Using reference TRBV7-9 and TRBJ1-5 for the parts outside the CDR3, the full variable domain is DTGVSQNPRHKITKRGQNVTFRCDPISEHNRLYWYRQTLGQGPEFLTYFQNEAQLEKSRLLSDRFSAERPKGSFSTLEIQRTEQGDSAMYLCASSSRDRDLSNQPQHFGDGTRLSIL.

The V call is TRBV5-8, the J call TRBJ1-5; TRBD1 is a possible D gene (6 bases). This CDR3 region has 15 residues. Germline V gene data show CDR1 as SGHTS and CDR2 as YDEGEE. With 1 base removed from V and 3 bases from J, the gap between germline ends came to 11 bases. The DNA of the CDR3 is TGTGCCAGCAGCTTGAGGCAGGGGACCAATCAGCCCCAGCATTTT. Translated: CASSLRQGTNQPQHF.

The rearrangement uses TRBV25-1 and TRBJ2-7; 7 bases map to TRBD1. The V and J ends lost 4 bases and 4 bases, in that order; junction bases with no gene match: 7. Germline V CDR1 and CDR2: MGHDK, SYGVNS. This CDR3 is 14 amino acids long. The CDR3 protein is CASSGGSRGYEQYF. As DNA, the CDR3 is TGTGCCAGCAGTGGCGGCAGCAGGGGGTACGAGCAGTACTTC.

The gene calls are TRBV19 and TRBJ1-2; 12 bases map to TRBD1. The ends lost 7 bases at V and 4 bases at J; junction bases unmatched: 16. Germline lookup yields CDR1 LNHDA and CDR2 SQIVND (reference sequence). The CDR3 spans 18 residues. This CDR3 reads CASNTLGQGARFSYGYTF. CDR3 coding DNA: TGTGCCAGTAACACACTGGGACAGGGGGCAAGATTTAGCTATGGCTACACCTTC.

The rearrangement joins TRBV6-5 to TRBJ1-6, with unresolved D. V lost 2 bases to trimming and J lost 5 bases, with 7 bases between them. The CDR3 is 14 residues long. Germline V gene data show CDR1 as MNHEY and CDR2 as SVGAGI. The CDR3 loop reads CASSYPSNNSPLHF. Written as DNA, the CDR3 is TGTGCCAGCAGTTACCCATCAAATAATTCACCCCTCCACTTT.

The chain has TRBV5-1 and TRBJ2-3; 7 positions match TRBD1. The germline V gene encodes CDR1 SGHRS and CDR2 YFSETQ. The CDR3 is 18 residues long. Germline trimming cut 3 bases from V and 0 bases from J; bases unmatched to any gene: 13. CDR3 DNA sequence: TGCGCCAGCAGCTCGGGACAGATAAAGGCCCGAAGCACAGATACGCAGTATTTT. Protein: CASSSGQIKARSTDTQYF.

This chain links TRBV5-1 with TRBJ1-1, with 7 nucleotides matching TRBD1. The CDR3 has 12 residues. J lost 8 bases, V lost 3 bases, and 4 bases had no gene match. Per the germline V gene, CDR1 is SGHRS and CDR2 is YFSETQ. CDR3 nucleotides: TGCGCCAGCAGCTCTTGGGACAGAGAAGCTTTCTTT. As protein: CASSSWDREAFF.

The chain couples TRBV7-8 to TRBJ1-6; no firm D call. Between the trimmed V and J ends, which lost 5 bases and 8 bases, there was a span of 10 bases. This CDR3 region has 13 residues. In germline, CDR1 is SGHVS, CDR2 FQNEAQ. The CDR3, as DNA: TGTGCCAGCAGCCACCTATCCGATTCACCCCTCCACTTT. Protein product: CASSHLSDSPLHF.

Comments on this clone: The sample carries other DNA sequences with the same CDR3. This sequence joins TRBV6-5 and TRBJ2-1, with 8 positions matching TRBD2. This CDR3 is 14 amino acids long. Germline V gene sequence: CDR1 MNHEY, CDR2 SVGAGI. V gave up 5 bases and J gave up 0 bases; unmatched junction bases: 0. The CDR3 sequence: CASSAGGSYNEQFF. Written as DNA, the CDR3 is TGTGCCAGCAGTGCGGGAGGCTCCTACAATGAGCAGTTCTTC.

The J gene is TRBJ1-5, the V gene TRBV4-1, with a weak D call TRBD1 (6 bases). The CDR3 sequence is 15 residues long. CDR1 and CDR2 (germline): MGHRA, YSYEKL. The germline V and J ends were trimmed by 0 bases and 7 bases, with 13 bases remaining between them. In nucleotides, the CDR3 is TGCGCCAGCAGCCAAGATTGGGGGGGCAGGCAGCCCCAGCATTTT. Translating it yields CASSQDWGGRQPQHF.

The chain uses TRBV6-1 and TRBJ1-2, with a tentative D call TRBD1 (5 bases). CDR3 size: 15 residues. Germline V lookup: CDR1 MNHNS, CDR2 SASEGT. The V end lost 6 bases, the J end lost 4 bases, and 18 bases lay between the germline ends. CDR3 DNA sequence: TGTGCCAGCAGGAACAACAGGATGGCTAGCTATGGCTACACCTTC. Translation gives CASRNNRMASYGYTF.

This chain links TRBV2 with TRBJ1-2; TRBD1 aligns across 9 bases. The J segment lost 7 bases and the V segment lost 0 bases, leaving 21 bases of the junction unmatched. From germline, CDR1 is SNHLY and CDR2 FYNNEI. The CDR3 consists of 20 residues. The CDR3 DNA sequence: TGTGCCAGCAGTGAAGCGCCTCCCGGGACAGGGTTATTTGGGGGTACTGGCTACACCTTC. Translation: CASSEAPPGTGLFGGTGYTF. The full variable domain, its missing parts supplied by reference TRBV2 and TRBJ1-2, is EPEVTQTPSHQVTQMGQEVILRCVPISNHLYFYWYRQILGQKVEFLVSFYNNEISEKSEIFDDQFSVERPDGSNFTLKIRSTKLEDSAMYFCASSEAPPGTGLFGGTGYTFGSGTRLTVV.

Judged by frequency, this clone is medium-sized (0.01 to 0.1%). Other DNA sequences in this specimen translate into the identical CDR3. This rearrangement joins TRBV5-1 to TRBJ2-7; 9 bases are shared with TRBD1. The CDR3 loop spans 15 amino acids. Germline trimming cut 0 bases from V and 2 bases from J; bases unmatched to any gene: 3. CDR1 is SGHRS, CDR2 YFSETQ, per germline. The CDR3 coding sequence is TGCGCCAGCAGCTTGGGACAGGGGGGGACCTACGAGCAGTACTTC. Its protein is CASSLGQGGTYEQYF. The full variable domain, rest sourced from reference TRBV5-1 and TRBJ2-7, is KAGVTQTPRYLIKTRGQQVTLSCSPISGHRSVSWYQQTPGQGLQFLFEYFSETQRNKGNFPGRFSGRQFSNSRSEMNVSTLELGDSALYLCASSLGQGGTYEQYFGPGTRLTVT.

The CDR3 nucleotides read TGTGCCAGCAGCGGGGGACAGGGGTATTCACCCCTCCACTTT. Protein: CASSGGQGYSPLHF. The V and J genes are TRBV9 and TRBJ1-6, with 10 bases aligning to TRBD1. Germline V gene lookup returns CDR1 SGDLS and CDR2 YYNGEE. Trimming removed 3 bases from V and 8 bases from J; junction bases left unmatched: 2. The CDR3 contains 14 residues.

The V gene is TRBV5-1, the J gene TRBJ2-3, with 12 bases aligning to TRBD2. There are 16 residues in the CDR3. Losses at the gene ends were 4 bases for V and 2 bases for J; bases not matched to a gene: 5. Germline V lookup: CDR1 SGHRS, CDR2 YFSETQ. The chain's CDR3 is CASSVGLAGYTDTQYF. CDR3 sequence (DNA): TGCGCCAGCAGCGTCGGACTAGCGGGGTACACAGATACGCAGTATTTT. The whole variable domain, remainder taken from reference TRBV5-1 and TRBJ2-3, is KAGVTQTPRYLIKTRGQQVTLSCSPISGHRSVSWYQQTPGQGLQFLFEYFSETQRNKGNFPGRFSGRQFSNSRSEMNVSTLELGDSALYLCASSVGLAGYTDTQYFGPGTRLTVL.